The source of this T cell receptor beta chain is a study of beta chain features in type 1 diabetes. Trimming removed 1 base at V and 2 bases at J, with 11 bases between. Germline assignment: CDR1 SGHAT and CDR2 FQDESV (reference sequence). This CDR3 region has 15 residues. Investigators reverse transcribed all isolated RNA, so they sequenced expressed TCRB transcripts. Profiled with immunoSEQ multiplex PCR; TCRdb holds only in-frame clones, not every one. The repertoire includes about 320,000 clones, 12% to 15% of them detected once, and roughly 7% sits in the top ten. What was sequenced was central memory CD4+ T cells from blood. The TCR was taken from a man younger than 40 in good health. The rearrangement links TRBV11-1 to TRBJ1-2; D remains unclear. The CDR3 sequence is CASSLERTGNYGYTF. The CDR3 DNA sequence: TGTGCCAGCAGCTTAGAAAGGACGGGAAACTATGGCTACACCTTC.